This is a list of T cell receptor beta chains from one sample in a study of response to subunit inactivated influenza vaccine. TCRdb reanalysed the RT-PCR reads using MiXCR and keeps one entry per CDR3 protein. The sample includes about 310,000 distinct CDR3 sequences, 21% of them seen just once. Sequenced material: PBMCs from blood, taken approximately 22 months after vaccination. All receptors come from a man aged 45 to 75 who received an inactivated influenza vaccine. CDR3s include the opening cysteine and the closing phenylalanine or tryptophan. The order of the fields is D gene, V gene, clone size, J gene, CDR3 protein, CDR3 DNA. D genes are given only for firm matches. Some rows have no size entry. The others give once, few or many, or a class for an expanded clone.

>TRBD2|TRBV7-6|-|TRBJ2-3
CASSPPLRSGALRRDTQYF
TGTGCCAGCAGCCCCCCACTTCGTAGCGGGGCTCTAAGAAGAGATACGCAGTATTTT
>-|TRBV4-3|-|TRBJ1-2
CASSQRPRDTGFQFYGYTF
TGCGCCAGCAGCCAAAGGCCCCGGGACACCGGCTTCCAGTTCTATGGCTACACCTTC
>-|TRBV29-1|-|TRBJ1-1
CSVGLENTEAFF
TGCAGCGTGGGACTGGAGAACACTGAAGCTTTCTTT
>-|TRBV7-8|many|TRBJ1-4
CASSLEGTSATNEKLFF
TGTGCCAGCAGCCTCGAAGGGACGTCGGCAACTAATGAAAAACTGTTTTTT
>-|TRBV11-2|few|TRBJ2-3
CASSNQGQNTQYF
TGTGCCAGCAGCAACCAAGGGCAAAATACGCAGTATTTT
>-|TRBV6-1|-|TRBJ2-2
CASMGGGNTGELFF
TGTGCCAGCATGGGGGGTGGGAACACCGGGGAGCTGTTTTTT
>-|TRBV20-1|few|TRBJ2-3
CSAPDVTDTQYF
TGCAGTGCTCCGGACGTGACAGATACGCAGTATTTT
>-|TRBV12-3/TRBV12-4|-|TRBJ1-6
CASRGSLGSYNSPLHF
TGTGCCAGCAGGGGATCATTAGGGTCCTATAATTCACCCCTCCACTTT
>TRBD1|TRBV7-9|few|TRBJ1-2
CASSPRLGQAYGYTF
TGTGCCAGCAGCCCCCGACTCGGACAGGCATATGGCTACACCTTC
>-|TRBV6-1|few|TRBJ1-3
CASSRNRNVENTIYF
TGTGCCAGCAGTCGAAACAGGAACGTGGAAAACACCATATATTTT
>-|TRBV12-3/TRBV12-4|-|TRBJ1-2
CASSYRTAPNYGDTF
TGTGCCAGCAGTTACCGGACAGCCCCTAACTATGGCGACACCTTC
>-|TRBV7-9|once|TRBJ1-1
CASSLTFDGSRTEAFF
TGTGCCAGCAGCTTAACATTCGATGGGTCACGAACTGAAGCTTTCTTT
>TRBD1|TRBV3-1|few|TRBJ2-7
CASSHTGTGGYEQYF
TGTGCCAGCAGCCACACCGGGACAGGGGGCTACGAGCAGTACTTC
>-|TRBV5-4|few|TRBJ2-7
CASSLGVGLYEQYF
TGTGCCAGCAGCCTGGGGGTTGGACTCTACGAGCAGTACTTC
>-|TRBV12-3/TRBV12-4|-|TRBJ2-3
CASTQHGTTDTQYF
TGTGCCAGCACCCAACACGGGACCACAGATACGCAGTATTTT
>TRBD1|TRBV2|few|TRBJ1-2
CASSTDRVANYGYTF
TGTGCCAGCAGCACGGACAGGGTGGCTAACTATGGCTACACCTTC
>TRBD2|TRBV4-2|-|TRBJ2-1
CASSQPGLAGYDEQFF
TGTGCCAGCAGCCAACCGGGACTAGCGGGGTATGATGAGCAGTTCTTC
>-|TRBV3-1|few|TRBJ2-2
CASSQGRGSTGELFF
TGTGCCAGCAGCCAAGGGAGGGGCTCCACCGGGGAGCTGTTTTTT
>-|TRBV5-1|-|TRBJ2-2
CASSRPGASAGELFF
TGCGCCAGCAGCCGTCCAGGGGCTTCGGCCGGGGAGCTGTTTTTT
>-|TRBV12-3/TRBV12-4|-|TRBJ2-7
CASSFYEGAYEQYF
TGTGCCAGCAGTTTTTACGAAGGGGCCTACGAGCAGTACTTC
>TRBD1|TRBV9|many|TRBJ2-7
CASSVSPGGSYEQYF
TGTGCCAGCAGCGTATCCCCAGGGGGCTCCTACGAGCAGTACTTC
>-|TRBV11-2|-|TRBJ2-7
CASSSNRALNEQYF
TGTGCCAGCAGCTCCAACAGGGCTTTGAACGAGCAGTACTTC
>-|TRBV6-2/TRBV6-3|many|TRBJ1-1
CASTTQGLGYTEAFF
TGTGCCAGCACCACGCAAGGGCTGGGTTACACTGAAGCTTTCTTT
>-|TRBV5-4|-|TRBJ2-1
CASSSTLQGINEQFF
TGTGCCAGCAGCTCAACCCTACAGGGAATCAATGAGCAGTTCTTC
>-|TRBV24-1|few|TRBJ2-1
CATSDSGAGWGYNNEQFF
TGTGCCACCAGTGACTCTGGCGCGGGATGGGGTTATAACAATGAGCAGTTCTTC
>-|TRBV30|-|TRBJ2-3
CASSGQSTQYF
TGTGCCTCGTCAGGACAATCTACGCAGTATTTT
>-|TRBV7-9|-|TRBJ2-3
CASSLKGAGTDTQYF
TGTGCCAGCAGCTTAAAAGGGGCCGGCACAGATACGCAGTATTTT
>-|TRBV18|few|TRBJ1-4
CASSPYGRPATNEKLFF
TGTGCCAGCTCACCATACGGCAGACCTGCAACTAATGAAAAACTGTTTTTT
>-|TRBV7-2|-|TRBJ2-3
CASSLGGWGADTQYF
TGTGCCAGCAGCTTAGGGGGTTGGGGGGCAGATACGCAGTATTTT
>-|TRBV23-1|-|TRBJ1-5
CASSQGLGNQPQHF
TGCGCCAGCAGTCAGGGATTGGGCAATCAGCCCCAGCATTTT
>-|TRBV5-1|-|TRBJ2-3
CASSAKGDTQYF
TGCGCCAGCAGCGCGAAAGGGGATACGCAGTATTTT
>TRBD1|TRBV5-1|-|TRBJ2-1
CASSLAAGGWNEQFF
TGCGCCAGCAGCTTGGCGGCAGGGGGCTGGAATGAGCAGTTCTTC
>-|TRBV4-2|-|TRBJ2-1
CASSPSVTEYNEQFF
TGTGCCAGCAGCCCTAGCGTGACGGAATACAATGAGCAGTTCTTC
>-|TRBV7-9|-|TRBJ1-1
CASSRREGTEAFF
TGTGCCAGCAGCCGAAGGGAGGGGACTGAAGCTTTCTTT
>-|TRBV5-5|-|TRBJ2-7
CASSLGPESYEQYF
TGTGCCAGCAGCTTGGGGCCCGAATCCTACGAGCAGTACTTC
>TRBD1|TRBV10-2|-|TRBJ2-5
CASSERTGWGSQETQYF
TGCGCCAGCAGTGAAAGGACAGGGTGGGGGTCCCAAGAGACCCAGTACTTC
>-|TRBV20-1|few|TRBJ1-2
CSAKARSGPPDYGYTF
TGCAGTGCTAAGGCCCGCTCAGGTCCCCCTGACTATGGCTACACCTTC
>-|TRBV11-2|-|TRBJ1-4
CASSLDRVQEKLFF
TGTGCCAGCAGCTTAGACAGGGTTCAGGAAAAACTGTTTTTT
>-|TRBV7-9|-|TRBJ2-7
CASSSTNYEQYF
TGTGCCAGCAGCTCGACTAATTACGAGCAGTACTTC
>-|TRBV15|-|TRBJ2-3
CATSTRISDTQYF
TGTGCCACCAGCACCCGAATTTCAGATACGCAGTATTTT
>TRBD1|TRBV12-3/TRBV12-4|-|TRBJ1-5
CASSRDRANQPQHF
TGTGCCAGCAGCCGGGACAGGGCCAATCAGCCCCAGCATTTT
>-|TRBV13|-|TRBJ2-3
CASSFRARDTQYF
TGTGCCAGCAGCTTCAGGGCTAGGGATACGCAGTATTTT
>-|TRBV4-3|many|TRBJ1-5
CASSQERYGTQPQHF
TGCGCCAGCAGCCAAGAGAGATACGGCACTCAGCCCCAGCATTTT
>-|TRBV25-1|few|TRBJ2-1
CASSELARDYNEQFF
TGTGCCAGCAGTGAATTGGCTCGAGACTACAATGAGCAGTTCTTC
>TRBD1|TRBV5-1|few|TRBJ1-2
CASSLQGQGADGYTF
TGCGCCAGCAGCTTGCAGGGACAGGGGGCAGACGGCTACACCTTC
>-|TRBV6-5|-|TRBJ2-7
CASSYSRGRYSYEQYF
TGTGCCAGCAGTTACTCGAGAGGCAGGTACTCCTACGAGCAGTACTTC
>-|TRBV28|-|TRBJ2-3
CASKSGLSTDTQYF
TGTGCCAGCAAGTCAGGACTAAGCACAGATACGCAGTATTTT
>-|TRBV7-6|few|TRBJ2-2
CASSSDRTANTGELFF
TGTGCCAGCAGCTCCGATAGGACGGCGAACACCGGGGAGCTGTTTTTT
>-|TRBV6-1|-|TRBJ2-4
CASSQDTIRGNIQYF
TGTGCCAGCAGTCAGGACACAATCCGGGGAAACATTCAGTACTTC